This TCR beta chain stems from a study of CD8+ T cells in alopecia areata (dated by TCRdb to 2016 to 2018). Background on the whole study: Treated patients were enrolled in an open-label pilot trial of oral tofacitinib, 5 to 10 mg twice daily, for moderate-to-severe alopecia areata. In both human patients and the C3H/HeJ mouse model, the study applied high-throughput TCRbeta sequencing to look at T cell clonal expansion in alopecia areata. Amplification of TCRbeta CDR3 regions was done by immunoSEQ multiplex PCR using 35 Vbeta forward primers and 13 Jbeta reverse primers. Biopsies were taken from tofacitinib-treated patients at baseline and again at 4 and 24 weeks into treatment, and several of those patients also had a later scalp biopsy. Tofacitinib was given for 6 to 18 months, followed by 6 months of follow-up off drug to assess delayed response and recurrence. Clonality in the scalp was compared among normal scalp (n=4), patchy alopecia areata scalp (n=8), and alopecia totalis/universalis scalp (n=8). RNA was obtained with the PAXgene miRNA kit for fixed scalp, the miRNeasy kit for PBMCs, and the RNeasy kit for mouse skin. Scalp tissue and sorted CD4+ and CD8+ peripheral blood T cells from patchy and totalis/universalis alopecia areata patients and from healthy controls were covered by human TCRbeta sequencing. Paper-wide results and their limitations: Resident alphabeta T cells in normal human skin are also sequenced, complicating scalp TCR repertoire analysis, unlike mouse skin dominated by gammadelta T cells. Compared with mice, TCR sequences shared between patients were less clear, possibly partly because of HLA diversity across the patient population. Lesional scalp, especially in alopecia totalis/universalis, showed higher clonality and more expanded CD8+ clones than normal scalp, suggesting antigenic drive.

To note about this clone: The antigen it binds to is not known. No much larger clonotype is one base removed from it; base qualities were not supplied.

The library was made by the immunoSEQ multiplex PCR assay. RNA was extracted from all samples and reverse transcribed into cDNA, which served as template for TCR sequencing. First-strand cDNA was synthesized with SuperScript III using a 2:1 mix of oligo-dT and random hexamers. Amplification bias was assessed with a synthetic immune receptor repertoire, and residual bias was removed computationally. Processing in the source paper ran as follows. Raw reads were preprocessed for error removal, and CDR3 was defined according to IMGT conventions as running from the conserved cysteine to phenylalanine. Clonality was computed as 1 minus the Shannon entropy, with the entropy normalized by log2 of the number of productive unique TCRs. CD4 or CD8 identity of scalp clones was inferred by cross-referencing scalp TCRbeta sequences with sorted blood CD4 and CD8 repertoires. In its TCRdb copy, this immuneACCESS table keeps in-frame sequences only and misses some clones. Where compared with another copy, unresolved V genes explain less than half of these, and the others have no known cause. Clonal size and the V and J genes are those of that table, whereas D and trimming came from the DNA. The sample includes more than 95,000 clones, with roughly two fifths observed a single time. The ten most abundant clones make up approximately 1.4% of the sample.

Peripheral blood and lesional scalp punch biopsies were obtained from patients with alopecia areata. PBMCs were isolated by density centrifugation and stained for CD3, CD4 and CD8, after which CD4+ and CD8+ T cells were sorted on a FACSAria. The CDR3 numbers 13 residues from cysteine through phenylalanine. The sequence is cut down to CDR3 DNA, 39 bases in frame from base 1. The junction shows trimming of 6 bases on V and 7 bases on J, and the gene matches do not reach 8 bases of it. CDR1 and CDR2, per the germline V gene, are MNHEY and SVGAGI. Material for sequencing was CD4+ T cells sorted from blood. The chain is encoded by TRBV6-5 joined to TRBJ1-1; 7 central nucleotides agree with TRBD1. The clonotype was recovered from a human donor with alopecia areata. In nucleotide form, the sequence is TGTGCCAGCAGAACCGGGGACAGCCGTGAAGCTTTCTTT. This is translated as CASRTGDSREAFF.